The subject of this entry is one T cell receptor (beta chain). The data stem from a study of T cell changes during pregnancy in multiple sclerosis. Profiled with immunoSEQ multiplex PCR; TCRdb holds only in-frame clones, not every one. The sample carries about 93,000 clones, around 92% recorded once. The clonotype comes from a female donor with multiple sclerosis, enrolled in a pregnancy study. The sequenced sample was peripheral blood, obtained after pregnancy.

CDR3 residues: CASSFQGSQETQYF. CDR3 sequence (DNA): TGCGCCAGCAGCTTCCAGGGGTCCCAAGAGACCCAGTACTTC. The rearrangement joins TRBV5-1 to TRBJ2-5, with D perhaps TRBD1 (6 bases). Germline V gives CDR1 SGHRS, CDR2 YFSETQ. CDR3 length equals 14 residues. V was clipped by 2 bases and J by 1 base, with 9 bases between them.